Below, 3 T cell receptor beta chains from the same sample are listed, as sequenced in a study of CD8 T cells in Susac syndrome. Roughly 0.5 to 1 ug RNA was reverse transcribed with random hexamers. TCRdb itself ran the immunoSEQ multiplex PCR reads through MiXCR, one entry per CDR3 protein. The sample includes about 200,000 distinct CDR3 sequences, 90% to 95% of them seen just once. Source material: CD4+ T cells from PBMCs. Every receptor here comes from a human donor with multiple sclerosis.

This chain's CDR3 is CSVKTDSYEQYF. The CDR3 nucleotides read TGCAGCGTAAAGACAGACTCCTACGAGCAGTACTTC. V gene TRBV29-1 combines with J gene TRBJ2-7; perhaps TRBD1 as D (5 bases). CDR1 and CDR2 (germline): SQVTM, ANQGSEA. This CDR3 has 12 residues. V lost 6 bases and J lost 0, with 9 bases in between.

The chain is built from TRBV19 and TRBJ1-2, with D perhaps TRBD1 (6 bases). The germline V gene encodes CDR1 LNHDA and CDR2 SQIVND (reference sequence). V was trimmed by 6 bases and J by 4 bases, leaving 12 bases between them. The CDR3 spans 13 residues. Here the CDR3 reads CASRLQGGYGYTF. The CDR3 nucleotides are TGTGCCAGTAGGCTACAGGGTGGCTATGGCTACACCTTC. Combining the CDR3 with reference TRBV19 and TRBJ1-2 gives the whole variable domain DGGITQSPKYLFRKEGQNVTLSCEQNLNHDAMYWYRQDPGQGLRLIYYSQIVNDFQKGDIAEGYSVSREKKESFPLTVTSAQKNPTAFYLCASRLQGGYGYTFGSGTRLTVV.

Only one count was recorded for this clonotype. This chain joins TRBV12-3 or TRBV12-4 and TRBJ1-1, with D possibly being TRBD1 (5 bases). CDR3 length: 14 amino acids. The V and J ends lost 6 bases and 4 bases respectively, with 15 bases between them. The CDR3 is CASSPQRGGTEAFF. The DNA for the CDR3 is TGTGCCAGCAGCCCCCAGAGGGGAGGCACTGAAGCTTTCTTT.